The 3 T cell receptor gamma chains given below trace back to one sample, sequenced in a study of intestinal T cells in coeliac disease (dated by TCRdb to between 2020 and 2021). For each case, genomic DNA was extracted from ten 5-um FFPE scrolls with the QIAamp DNA FFPE tissue kit. Libraries were constructed by multiplex PCR. For sequencing, an Ion Torrent PGM was employed. TRG repertoires were amplified from approximately 220 ng of biopsy DNA with the LymphoTrack kit, in which Illumina adapters are carried by the primers. TCRdb reanalyzed the public reads with the CATT caller, and identical DNA sequences were merged afterwards. The sample has 550 to 700 gamma-chain clones on record, roughly half of them singletons. The ten largest make up 15% to 20% of the sample. Sequences were obtained from a duodenal biopsy. The receptors come from a human donor with celiac disease.

The V and J genes are TRGV10 and TRGJ1 or TRGJ2. TRGV10 is known as an ORF, though its function is uncertain. The CDR3 contains 15 residues. Trimming at V came to 8 bases and at J to 6 bases, leaving 17 bases not matched to a gene. The CDR3 sequence is CAAWDFSFFCYKKLF. The DNA for the CDR3 is TGTGCTGCGTGGGATTTCTCTTTTTTTTGTTATAAGAAACTCTTT.

In its sample, this clone was seen a few times. The chain carries TRGV2 and TRGJP1. The CDR3 extends over 19 amino acids. Germline V gene lookup returns CDR1 EGSNGY and CDR2 YDSYNSKV. J lost 2 bases, V lost 0 bases, and 15 bases had no gene match. In nucleotides, the CDR3 is TGTGCCACCTGGGACGGGCTAGGAGGCCAAAGGACCACTGGTTGGTTCAAGATATTT. Translation gives CATWDGLGGQRTTGWFKIF.

This clone is labeled as large (0.1 to 1%). V is TRGV3 and J is TRGJ1 or TRGJ2. The CDR3 loop spans 12 amino acids. The trim removed 1 base at V and 4 bases at J, leaving 1 base unmatched. The germline V gene has CDR1 VTNTFY and CDR2 YDVSTARD (reference sequence). The CDR3 loop is CATWDRYYKKLF. The CDR3, as DNA: TGTGCCACCTGGGACAGATATTATAAGAAACTCTTT.